The rows below give T cell receptor beta chains drawn from one sample of a study of tumour-infiltrating T cells in Burkitt lymphoma. Data came from immunoSEQ multiplex PCR; TCRdb stores just in-frame clones and leaves some out. This table has about 14,000 clones, 25% to 35% appearing once. Sequenced sample: tumor tissue. The origin of the receptors is a human donor with diffuse large B-cell lymphoma. The CDR3 runs from the conserved cysteine through the conserved F or W. The D gene is left open where the match is weak. The size field is filled for only some rows; it gives once, few, many or a size class.

>TRBJ1-1|-|TRBV7-8|few
TGTGCCAGCAGCTTAGAAATGAACACTGAAGCTTTCTTT
CASSLEMNTEAFF
>TRBJ2-1|TRBD2|TRBV4-2|few
TGTGCCAGCAGCCAAGATCTCAGCGGGAGTATCTACAATGAGCAGTTCTTC
CASSQDLSGSIYNEQFF
>TRBJ1-2|-|TRBV4-2|-
TGTGCCAGCAGCCATGACAGGTCTGGCTACACCTTC
CASSHDRSGYTF
>TRBJ1-3|-|TRBV7-9|once
TGTGCCAGCAGCTCCAGGGGAGGGCTGAGCTCTGGAAACACCATATATTTT
CASSSRGGLSSGNTIYF
>TRBJ1-4|-|TRBV6-4|-
TGTGCCAGCAGTGACCTGGCAGGACCTAATGAAAAACTGTTTTTT
CASSDLAGPNEKLFF
>TRBJ2-7|-|TRBV2|few
TGTGCCAGCAGTGCCCCTATTTCGGGGGACGAGCAGTACTTC
CASSAPISGDEQYF
>TRBJ2-5|TRBD2|TRBV5-1|few
TGCGCCAGCAGCCTGGGACTAGCGGGATACGAAGAGACCCAGTACTTC
CASSLGLAGYEETQYF
>TRBJ2-7|TRBD1|TRBV5-1|-
TGCGCCAGCAGCTCCCGGACAGGGTTGACGGGCGAGCAGTACTTC
CASSSRTGLTGEQYF
>TRBJ2-3|TRBD1|TRBV30|-
TGTGCCTGGAGTGTAGCCGGGACAGGGGCAGATACGCAGTATTTT
CAWSVAGTGADTQYF
>TRBJ1-1|-|TRBV19|-
TGTGCCAGTAGCCCTATCTTGGCCAGCACTGAAGCTTTCTTT
CASSPILASTEAFF
>TRBJ2-2|TRBD2|TRBV4-2|-
TGTGCCAGCAGCCAAGATCTGACTAGCGGACGTACCGGGGAGCTGTTTTTT
CASSQDLTSGRTGELFF
>TRBJ2-2|-|TRBV2|-
TGTGCCAGCAATCCCGTAAGAGGGGTGGGCGGGGAGCTGTTTTTT
CASNPVRGVGGELFF
>TRBJ2-7|-|TRBV19|-
TGTGCCAGTAGTGCAAGGGTCTCCTACGAGCAGTACTTC
CASSARVSYEQYF
>TRBJ2-5|TRBD2|TRBV19|-
TGTGCCAGTAGTACGTTAGGACTAGCGGGAGAGACCCAGTACTTC
CASSTLGLAGETQYF
>TRBJ2-1|-|TRBV7-6|-
TGTGCCAGCAGCTTAGCGACTAACCCCTCCTACAATGAGCAGTTCTTC
CASSLATNPSYNEQFF
>TRBJ1-3|-|TRBV7-9|-
TGTGCCAGCAGTCCTCCCCTGGGAAACACCATATATTTT
CASSPPLGNTIYF
>TRBJ2-1|-|TRBV7-2|few
TGTGCCAGCAGCACAGGACGGTACAATGAGCAGTTCTTC
CASSTGRYNEQFF
>TRBJ2-5|TRBD1|TRBV6-6|few
TGTGCCAGCAGTTACTCTGGGACAGGCGAGACCCAGTACTTC
CASSYSGTGETQYF
>TRBJ2-7|-|TRBV5-4|-
TGTGCCAGCAGCTTGGGCGACAGCGCCTACGAGCAGTACTTC
CASSLGDSAYEQYF
>TRBJ1-5|-|TRBV19|-
TGTGCCAGTAGTAGAGGGGACCGCCTAAATCAGCCCCAGCATTTT
CASSRGDRLNQPQHF
>TRBJ1-2|-|TRBV11-3|-
TGTGCCAGCAGCTTAGAGCCGGGTTTCGACTATGGCTACACCTTC
CASSLEPGFDYGYTF
>TRBJ1-5|-|TRBV18|-
TGTGCCAGCTCACCACAACGTAGGGGGAGCAATCAGCCCCAGCATTTT
CASSPQRRGSNQPQHF
>TRBJ2-3|TRBD2|TRBV19|-
TGTGCCAGTAGTATGACTAGCGGGAGGGCCACAGATACGCAGTATTTT
CASSMTSGRATDTQYF
>TRBJ2-1|-|TRBV5-1|-
TGCGCCAGCAGCTTGGGTGCTAGTTTAGGGATTGCGCAGTTCTTC
CASSLGASLGIAQFF
>TRBJ1-5|-|TRBV7-9|few
TGTGCCAGCAGCTCCGGCCGTCTGGAGACGCCCCAGCATTTT
CASSSGRLETPQHF
>TRBJ2-2|TRBD2|TRBV5-1|few
TGCGCCAGCAGCTCCTCTAGCGGGAGGGACGCCGGGGAGCTGTTTTTT
CASSSSSGRDAGELFF
>TRBJ2-1|-|TRBV19|-
TGTGCCAGTAGTGCTTTTCAGGTTCGTCAGTCACCAGGTGAGCAGTTCTTC
CASSAFQVRQSPGEQFF
>TRBJ2-5|TRBD1|TRBV6-1|few
TGTGCCAGCACTACCTGGACAGGCGTTCAAGAGACCCAGTACTTC
CASTTWTGVQETQYF
>TRBJ2-7|-|TRBV29-1|-
TGCAGCGTTGAAGATGGGGGGATAGGCGAGCAGTACTTC
CSVEDGGIGEQYF
>TRBJ1-1|-|TRBV10-3|-
TGTGCCATCAGTGAGTCTCCGCGAGGGGACAACACTGAAGCTTTCTTT
CAISESPRGDNTEAFF
>TRBJ2-1|TRBD2|TRBV12-5|-
TGTGCTAGTGATGCGCGGACTAGCGGGAGGGCCGGGGAGCAGTTCTTC
CASDARTSGRAGEQFF
>TRBJ2-2|-|TRBV30|few
TGTGCCTGGAGTCAGAATGCGGGCTACACCGGGGAGCTGTTTTTT
CAWSQNAGYTGELFF
>TRBJ2-6|TRBD1|TRBV29-1|few
TGCAGCGTCGCTGGGACAGGGGGCTCCTCTGGGGCCAACGTCCTGACTTTC
CSVAGTGGSSGANVLTF
>TRBJ2-3|-|TRBV14|-
TGTGCCAGCAGTCCAACTCTCTCGACGCAGTATTTT
CASSPTLSTQYF
>TRBJ1-1|-|TRBV30|medium-sized
TGTGCCTGGAGTAGCGTTGCTGAAGCTTTCTTT
CAWSSVAEAFF
>TRBJ2-7|TRBD2|TRBV11-2|-
TGTGCCAGCAGCTCCTCAGGACTAGCGGGAGTTCTCGAGCAGTACTTC
CASSSSGLAGVLEQYF
>TRBJ2-7|-|TRBV5-4|few
TGTGCCAGCAGCTTGTACGGTAGCTCCTACGAGCAGTACTTC
CASSLYGSSYEQYF
>TRBJ2-3|-|TRBV19|-
TGTGCCAGTAGTATAACTCGAGACAGAGATACGCAGTATTTT
CASSITRDRDTQYF
>TRBJ2-3|TRBD2|TRBV30|few
TGTGCCTGGAGGCGACTAGCGGGAGGGTCCACAGATACGCAGTATTTT
CAWRRLAGGSTDTQYF
>TRBJ2-6|-|TRBV28|few
TGTGCCAGCAGTTTAGACGGGATCTCTGGGGCCAACGTCCTGACTTTC
CASSLDGISGANVLTF
>TRBJ2-7|TRBD2|TRBV27|few
TGTGCCAGCAGTCCCGGCGGGAGGCCCTTGGAGCAGTACTTC
CASSPGGRPLEQYF
>TRBJ1-5|TRBD1|TRBV2|few
TGTGCCACGTCGGACAGGGCGTCCGCTCAGCCCCAGCATTTT
CATSDRASAQPQHF